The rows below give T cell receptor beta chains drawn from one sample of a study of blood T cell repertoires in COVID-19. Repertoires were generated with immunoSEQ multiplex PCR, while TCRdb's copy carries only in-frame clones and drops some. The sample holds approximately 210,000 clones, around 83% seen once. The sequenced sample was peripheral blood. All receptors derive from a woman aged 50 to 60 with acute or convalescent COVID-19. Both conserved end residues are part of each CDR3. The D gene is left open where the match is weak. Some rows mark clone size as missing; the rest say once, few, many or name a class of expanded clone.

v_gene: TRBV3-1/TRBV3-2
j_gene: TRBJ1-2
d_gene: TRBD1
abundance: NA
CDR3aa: CASSLTGDGYTF
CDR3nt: TGTGCCAGCAGCCTTACAGGGGATGGCTACACCTTC

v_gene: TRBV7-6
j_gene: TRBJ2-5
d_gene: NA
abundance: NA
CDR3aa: CASSVQARKQETQYF
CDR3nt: TGTGCCAGCAGCGTACAGGCCCGAAAACAAGAGACCCAGTACTTC

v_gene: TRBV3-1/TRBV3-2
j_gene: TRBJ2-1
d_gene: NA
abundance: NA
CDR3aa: CASSQGLGQEQFF
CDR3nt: TGTGCCAGCAGCCAAGGGCTAGGCCAAGAGCAGTTCTTC

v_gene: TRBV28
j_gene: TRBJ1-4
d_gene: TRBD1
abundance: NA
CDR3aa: CASSLGQVYEKLFF
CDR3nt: TGTGCCAGCAGTTTGGGACAGGTGTATGAAAAACTGTTTTTT

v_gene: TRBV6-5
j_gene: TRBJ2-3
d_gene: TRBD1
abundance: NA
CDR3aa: CASGLGGQGTDTQYF
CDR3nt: TGTGCCAGCGGTCTCGGGGGACAGGGAACAGATACGCAGTATTTT

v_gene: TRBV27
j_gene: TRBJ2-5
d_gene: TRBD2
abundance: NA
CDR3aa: CASSPRIAGLRETQYF
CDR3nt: TGTGCCAGCAGTCCCCGGATAGCGGGCCTCCGGGAGACCCAGTACTTC

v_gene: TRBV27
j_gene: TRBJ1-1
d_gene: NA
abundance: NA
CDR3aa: CASSLARGNFEAFF
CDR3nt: TGTGCCAGCAGTTTGGCTCGCGGAAACTTTGAAGCTTTCTTT

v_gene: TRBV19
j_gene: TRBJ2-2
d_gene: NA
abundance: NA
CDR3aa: CASSKTGDTGELFF
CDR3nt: TGTGCCAGTAGTAAAACAGGAGACACCGGGGAGCTGTTTTTT

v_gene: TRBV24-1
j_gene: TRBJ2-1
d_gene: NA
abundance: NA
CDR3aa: CATSDPGLDEQFF
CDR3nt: TGTGCCACCAGTGACCCCGGACTGGATGAGCAGTTCTTC

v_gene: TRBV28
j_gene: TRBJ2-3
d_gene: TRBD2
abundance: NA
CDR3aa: CASSRSGLRLLAGSLVGTDTQYF
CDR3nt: TGTGCCAGCAGCAGAAGTGGCCTGAGGTTACTAGCGGGATCGCTGGTCGGCACAGATACGCAGTATTTT

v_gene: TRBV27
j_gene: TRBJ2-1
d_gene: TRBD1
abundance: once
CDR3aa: CASIKTGTAYNEQFF
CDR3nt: TGTGCCAGCATCAAAACCGGGACAGCATACAATGAGCAGTTCTTC

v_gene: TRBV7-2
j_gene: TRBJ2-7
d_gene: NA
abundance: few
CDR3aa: CASSVGPWAEQYF
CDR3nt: TGTGCCAGCAGCGTAGGACCATGGGCCGAGCAGTACTTC

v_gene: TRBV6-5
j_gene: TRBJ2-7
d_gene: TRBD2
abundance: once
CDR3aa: CASNYGREQYF
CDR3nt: TGTGCCAGCAATTACGGGAGGGAGCAGTACTTC

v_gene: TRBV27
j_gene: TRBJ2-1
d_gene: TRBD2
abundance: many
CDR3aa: CASSLYSGVSYNEQFF
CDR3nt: TGTGCCAGCAGTTTATATAGCGGGGTCTCCTACAATGAGCAGTTCTTC

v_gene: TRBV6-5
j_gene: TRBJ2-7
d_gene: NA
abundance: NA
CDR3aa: CASRTLGSPYEQYF
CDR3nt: TGTGCCAGCAGGACCCTTGGGAGTCCCTACGAGCAGTACTTC

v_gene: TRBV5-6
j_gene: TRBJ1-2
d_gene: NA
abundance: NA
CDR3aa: CASSLLEISNYGYTF
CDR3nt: TGTGCCAGCAGCTTGTTAGAGATTTCTAACTATGGCTACACCTTC

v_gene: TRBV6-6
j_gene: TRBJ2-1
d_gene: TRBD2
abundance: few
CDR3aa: CASSPGSLAGGVNEQFF
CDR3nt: TGTGCCAGCAGTCCAGGTTCCCTTGCGGGAGGGGTCAATGAGCAGTTCTTC

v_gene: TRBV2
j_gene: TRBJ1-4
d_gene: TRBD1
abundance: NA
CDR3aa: CASRAATGEGEKLFF
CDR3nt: TGTGCCAGCAGAGCCGCGACAGGGGAGGGTGAAAAACTGTTTTTT

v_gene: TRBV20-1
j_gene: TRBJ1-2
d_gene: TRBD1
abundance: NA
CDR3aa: CSPPDRGGYTF
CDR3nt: TGCAGTCCCCCAGACAGGGGTGGCTACACCTTC

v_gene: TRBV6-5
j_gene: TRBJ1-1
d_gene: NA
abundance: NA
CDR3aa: CASSPGPENTEAFF
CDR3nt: TGTGCCAGCAGTCCAGGGCCGGAGAACACTGAAGCTTTCTTT

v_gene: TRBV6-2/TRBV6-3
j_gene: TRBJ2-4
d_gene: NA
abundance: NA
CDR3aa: CASSYAKKNIQYF
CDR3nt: TGTGCCAGCAGTTACGCTAAGAAAAACATTCAGTACTTC

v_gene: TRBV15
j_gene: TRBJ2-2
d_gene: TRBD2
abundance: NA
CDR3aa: CATRLAGPGELFF
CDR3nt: TGTGCCACCAGGCTAGCGGGACCCGGGGAGCTGTTTTTT

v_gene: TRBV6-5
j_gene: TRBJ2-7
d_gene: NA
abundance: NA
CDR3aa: CASSWGSSYEQYF
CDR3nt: TGTGCCAGCAGTTGGGGCAGCTCCTACGAGCAGTACTTC

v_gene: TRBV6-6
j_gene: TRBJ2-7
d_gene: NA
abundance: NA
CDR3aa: CASSYRGSYEQYF
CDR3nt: TGTGCCAGCAGTTACCGGGGGTCCTACGAGCAGTACTTC

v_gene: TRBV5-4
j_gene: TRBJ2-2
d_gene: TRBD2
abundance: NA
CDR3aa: CASSLSHGAGGNTGELFF
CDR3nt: TGTGCCAGCAGCTTGTCCCACGGGGCGGGAGGGAACACCGGGGAGCTGTTTTTT

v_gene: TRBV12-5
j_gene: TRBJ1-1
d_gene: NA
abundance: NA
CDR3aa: CASGTDRRGTEAFF
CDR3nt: TGTGCTAGTGGTACGGACAGAAGGGGCACTGAAGCTTTCTTT

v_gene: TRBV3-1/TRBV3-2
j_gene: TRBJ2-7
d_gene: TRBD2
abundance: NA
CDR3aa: CASSPPASSGFRYEQYF
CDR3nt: TGTGCCAGCAGCCCACCGGCCTCTAGCGGGTTTCGCTACGAGCAGTACTTC

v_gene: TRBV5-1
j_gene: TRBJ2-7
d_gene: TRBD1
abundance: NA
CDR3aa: CASSGPGTGYEQYF
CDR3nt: TGCGCCAGCAGCGGCCCCGGGACAGGCTACGAGCAGTACTTC

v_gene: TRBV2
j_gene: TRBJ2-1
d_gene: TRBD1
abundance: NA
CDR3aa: CASRHRGHSSYNEQFF
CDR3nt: TGTGCCAGCAGACACAGGGGGCATAGCTCCTACAATGAGCAGTTCTTC

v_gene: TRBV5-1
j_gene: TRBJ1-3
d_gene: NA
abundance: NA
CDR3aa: CASSFSLLGQSNSGNTIYF
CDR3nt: TGCGCCAGCAGCTTTAGCCTATTAGGACAGTCAAACTCTGGAAACACCATATATTTT

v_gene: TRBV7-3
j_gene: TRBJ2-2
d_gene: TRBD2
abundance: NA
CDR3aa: CASSLRGLAGTNTGELFF
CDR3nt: TGTGCCAGCAGCCTCAGGGGACTAGCGGGAACGAACACCGGGGAGCTGTTTTTT

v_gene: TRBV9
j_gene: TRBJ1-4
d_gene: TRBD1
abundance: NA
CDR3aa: CASSPRHRGQSEKLFF
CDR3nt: TGTGCCAGCAGCCCCCGACACAGGGGGCAGAGTGAAAAACTGTTTTTT

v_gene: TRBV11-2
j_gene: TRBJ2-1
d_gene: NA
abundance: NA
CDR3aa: CASSLFGTYNEQFF
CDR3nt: TGTGCCAGCAGCTTATTCGGGACCTACAATGAGCAGTTCTTC

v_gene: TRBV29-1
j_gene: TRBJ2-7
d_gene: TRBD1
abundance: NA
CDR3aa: CSVESGTGTSYEQYF
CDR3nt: TGCAGCGTTGAGTCCGGGACAGGGACCTCCTACGAGCAGTACTTC

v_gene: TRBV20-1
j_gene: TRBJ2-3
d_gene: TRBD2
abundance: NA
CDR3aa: CSASGASGMGPTDTQYF
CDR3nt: TGCAGTGCGAGTGGGGCTAGCGGGATGGGGCCCACAGATACGCAGTATTTT

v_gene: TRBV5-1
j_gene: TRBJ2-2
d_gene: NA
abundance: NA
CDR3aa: CASSLEQVAGELFF
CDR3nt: TGCGCCAGCAGCTTAGAACAGGTAGCCGGGGAGCTGTTTTTT

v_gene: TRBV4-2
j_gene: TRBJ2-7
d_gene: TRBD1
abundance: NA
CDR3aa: CASSPRDRGDSYEQYF
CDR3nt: TGTGCCAGCAGCCCGCGGGACAGGGGCGACTCCTACGAGCAGTACTTC

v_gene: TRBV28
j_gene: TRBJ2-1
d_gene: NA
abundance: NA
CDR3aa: CASSLWYYNEQFF
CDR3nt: TGTGCCAGCAGTTTATGGTATTACAATGAGCAGTTCTTC

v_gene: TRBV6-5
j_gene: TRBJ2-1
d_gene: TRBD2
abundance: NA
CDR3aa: CASSYSRLAADNEQFF
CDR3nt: TGTGCCAGCAGTTATTCGCGACTAGCGGCCGACAATGAGCAGTTCTTC

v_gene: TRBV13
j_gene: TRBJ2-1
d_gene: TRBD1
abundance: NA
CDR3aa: CASSLSVRTGGVNEQFF
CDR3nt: TGTGCCAGCAGCTTAAGTGTGAGGACAGGGGGAGTAAATGAGCAGTTCTTC

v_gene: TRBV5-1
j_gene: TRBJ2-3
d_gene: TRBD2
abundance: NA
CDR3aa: CASSLGTSGSTDTQYF
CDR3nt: TGCGCCAGCAGCTTAGGGACTAGCGGGAGCACAGATACGCAGTATTTT

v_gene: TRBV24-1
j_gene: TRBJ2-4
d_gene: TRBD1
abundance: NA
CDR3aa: CATSDSTYRGDIQYF
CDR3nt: TGTGCCACCAGTGATTCAACCTACAGGGGTGACATTCAGTACTTC

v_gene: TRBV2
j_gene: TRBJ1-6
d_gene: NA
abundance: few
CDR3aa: CASSLDVSPLHF
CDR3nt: TGTGCCAGCAGCCTAGATGTTTCACCCCTCCACTTT

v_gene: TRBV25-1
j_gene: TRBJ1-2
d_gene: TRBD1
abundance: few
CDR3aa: CASSAGGAVDYGYTF
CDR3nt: TGTGCCAGCAGTGCAGGGGGCGCAGTGGACTATGGCTACACCTTC

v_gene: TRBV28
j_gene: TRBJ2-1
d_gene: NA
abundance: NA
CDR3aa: CASSLLYNEQFF
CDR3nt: TGTGCCAGCAGTTTATTATACAATGAGCAGTTCTTC

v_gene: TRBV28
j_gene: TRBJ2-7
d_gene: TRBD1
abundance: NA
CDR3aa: CASGHSSGQGGEQYF
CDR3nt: TGTGCCAGCGGACACTCCTCGGGACAGGGAGGCGAGCAGTACTTC

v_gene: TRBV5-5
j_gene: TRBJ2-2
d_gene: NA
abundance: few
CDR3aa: CASSLNQWELFF
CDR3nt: TGTGCCAGCAGCTTGAATCAATGGGAGCTGTTTTTT

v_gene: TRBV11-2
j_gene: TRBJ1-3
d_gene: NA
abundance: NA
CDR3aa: CASSLESLTAYGNTIYF
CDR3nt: TGTGCCAGCAGCTTAGAAAGTCTTACAGCCTACGGAAACACCATATATTTT

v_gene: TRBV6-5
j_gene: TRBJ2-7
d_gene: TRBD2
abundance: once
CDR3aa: CASSREGTLSYEQYF
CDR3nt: TGTGCCAGCAGCCGGGAGGGGACACTCTCCTACGAGCAGTACTTC

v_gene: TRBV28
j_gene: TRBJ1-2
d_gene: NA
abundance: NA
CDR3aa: CASSLGRALNYGYTF
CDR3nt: TGTGCCAGCAGTTTGGGGAGGGCCCTTAACTATGGCTACACCTTC

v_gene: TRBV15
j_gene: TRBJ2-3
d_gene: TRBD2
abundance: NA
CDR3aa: CATSTRGGLDTQYF
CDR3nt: TGTGCCACCAGCACCCGCGGGGGGTTAGATACGCAGTATTTT

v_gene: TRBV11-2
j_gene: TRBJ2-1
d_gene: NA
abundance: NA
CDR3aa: CASSALPHHQGNYNEQFF
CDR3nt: TGTGCCAGCAGCGCCTTGCCCCATCATCAGGGAAACTACAATGAGCAGTTCTTC

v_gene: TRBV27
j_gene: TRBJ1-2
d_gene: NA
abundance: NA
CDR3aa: CASSSGHLQYGYTF
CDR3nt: TGTGCCAGCAGTTCGGGACACCTTCAGTATGGCTACACCTTC

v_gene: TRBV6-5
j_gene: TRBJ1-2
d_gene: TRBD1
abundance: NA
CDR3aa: CASRGGQGSGYTF
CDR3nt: TGTGCCAGCAGAGGGGGACAGGGTTCTGGCTACACCTTC

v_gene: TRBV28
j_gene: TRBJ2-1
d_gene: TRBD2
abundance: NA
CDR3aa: CASRTSGRVNEQFF
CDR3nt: TGTGCCAGCAGGACTAGCGGGAGGGTAAATGAGCAGTTCTTC

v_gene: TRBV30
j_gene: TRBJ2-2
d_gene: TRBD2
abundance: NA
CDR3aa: CARALRTSGSSNGELFF
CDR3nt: TGTGCCCGGGCCCTACGGACTAGCGGGAGTAGTAACGGGGAGCTGTTTTTT

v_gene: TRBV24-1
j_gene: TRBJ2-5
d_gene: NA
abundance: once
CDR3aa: CATSGYGRETQYF
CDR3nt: TGTGCCACCAGTGGGTACGGGAGAGAGACCCAGTACTTC